This section outlines one TCR beta chain sequence together with its context. V trimming: 0 bases; J trimming: 0 bases; junction bases outside the gene matches: 9. The CDR3 sequence is 19 residues long. The data were obtained in a study of T cell changes during pregnancy in multiple sclerosis. The method was immunoSEQ multiplex PCR; TCRdb's version includes in-frame clones alone and lacks a portion of them. The profile shows 20,000 to 30,000 clones, roughly 91% of them singletons. Sequences were derived from CD4+ T cells from peripheral blood mononuclear cells, sampled in the first trimester of pregnancy. The V and J genes are TRBV5-3 and TRBJ1-3; 10 bases are a match to TRBD1. TRBV5-3 is marked as an open reading frame, function uncertain. This TCR derives from a female donor in good health, enrolled as a control in a pregnancy study. CDR3 DNA: TGTGCCAGAAGCTTGGGGACAGGGGGTCTTCAATGCTCTGGAAACACCATATATTTT. This encodes CARSLGTGGLQCSGNTIYF.